The 9 T cell receptor beta chains given below trace back to one sample, sequenced in a study of cytomegalovirus exposure and HLA in healthy donors. The PCR ran on 60 Vbeta and 13 Jbeta primers. The protocol was immunoSEQ multiplex PCR, while the TCRdb copy is restricted to in-frame clones and leaves out a portion. The sample lists under 200,000 clones, more than 65% seen once, with roughly 6.5% in the top ten. Sequenced sample: PBMCs. The receptors originated from a man in his fifties or sixties in good health and CMV-seropositive.

This clone was picked up one time. This rearrangement joins TRBV27 to TRBJ2-5, with 9 nucleotides matching TRBD1. CDR3 length: 14 residues. Germline CDR1 MNHEY, CDR2 SMNVEV (reference sequence). V lost 6 bases and J lost 5; bases outside the gene matches: 7. DNA for the CDR3: TGTGCCAGCAGACTACAGGGGGCCGGGGAGACCCAGTACTTC. It encodes CASRLQGAGETQYF.

This clone was observed a few times. J is TRBJ2-5 and V is TRBV7-9, with 8 bases aligning to TRBD2. Trimming took 5 bases from V and 5 from J; bases not matched to a gene: 10. Germline V gene sequence: CDR1 SEHNR, CDR2 FQNEAQ (reference sequence). This CDR3 contains 15 residues. The CDR3 protein is CASSPLRGARETQYF. The CDR3 DNA follows: TGTGCCAGCAGCCCCTTGCGGGGGGCTAGGGAGACCCAGTACTTC.

This chain connects TRBV6-5 to TRBJ2-1, with 8 bases fitting TRBD1. Germline CDR1 and CDR2: MNHEY and SVGAGI. This CDR3 has 16 amino acids. With 4 bases clipped from V and 7 bases from J, the junction kept 12 bases outside the gene matches. DNA for the CDR3: TGTGCCAGCAGTTTTTTCCATCAGGGGGCAGGGAATGAGCAGTTCTTC. Protein: CASSFFHQGAGNEQFF.

The chain links TRBV2 to TRBJ2-7, with D unresolved. Trimming removed 3 bases from V and 0 bases from J, with 12 bases in between. Per germline, CDR1 SNHLY and CDR2 FYNNEI. There are 15 residues in the CDR3. CDR3 DNA: TGTGCCAGCAGTGAGTATCCTAGGAGCTCCTACGAGCAGTACTTC. It codes for CASSEYPRSSYEQYF.

The rearrangement joins TRBV9 to TRBJ1-3; tentative D call: TRBD1 (5 bases). The CDR3 length is 13 residues. Germline V CDR1 and CDR2: SGDLS, YYNGEE. As DNA, the CDR3 is TGTGCTTCCGACGGGGGCTCTGGAAACACCATATATTTT. Protein: CASDGGSGNTIYF.

V and J are TRBV7-3 and TRBJ2-3, with 10 bases identical to TRBD2. CDR1 is SGHTA and CDR2 is FQGTGA in the germline V gene. The CDR3 spans 15 residues. V lost 0 bases, J lost 6 bases, and 3 bases stayed unmatched. The CDR3 loop is CASSLTGTSADTQYF. The CDR3 DNA reads TGTGCCAGCAGCTTAACCGGGACTAGCGCCGATACGCAGTATTTT.

With regard to this clone: Different DNA sequences within this sample yield the same CDR3. J is TRBJ1-1 and V is TRBV5-4, with D possibly TRBD1 on 5 matching bases. With 0 bases removed from V and 6 bases from J, the gap between germline ends came to 6 bases. The length of the CDR3 is 12 residues. CDR1 is SGHNT and CDR2 is YYREEE in the germline V gene (reference sequence). The CDR3 loop is CASSLGGPEAFF. Written as DNA, the CDR3 is TGTGCCAGCAGCTTGGGGGGCCCTGAAGCTTTCTTT.

The chain combines TRBV5-1 with TRBJ2-5; weak D call: TRBD1 (6 bases). The V end lost 0 bases, the J end lost 4 bases, and 16 bases lay between the germline ends. CDR1 is SGHRS, CDR2 YFSETQ, per germline. This CDR3 spans 16 amino acids. CDR3 loop: CASSLEGNRVGETQYF. The DNA for the CDR3 is TGCGCCAGCAGCTTGGAAGGGAACAGGGTAGGAGAGACCCAGTACTTC. Looking up the rest from reference TRBV5-1 and TRBJ2-5 gives the full variable domain: KAGVTQTPRYLIKTRGQQVTLSCSPISGHRSVSWYQQTPGQGLQFLFEYFSETQRNKGNFPGRFSGRQFSNSRSEMNVSTLELGDSALYLCASSLEGNRVGETQYFGPGTRLLVL.

This chain links TRBV6-1 with TRBJ2-5, with 8 bases matching TRBD2. V lost 7 bases, J lost 5 bases, and 6 bases stayed unmatched. Germline CDR1 reads MNHNS; CDR2 reads SASEGT. The CDR3 is 13 amino acids. The CDR3 sequence: CASNRGGRETQYF. The CDR3 nucleotides read TGTGCCAGCAATCGGGGCGGGAGGGAGACCCAGTACTTC.